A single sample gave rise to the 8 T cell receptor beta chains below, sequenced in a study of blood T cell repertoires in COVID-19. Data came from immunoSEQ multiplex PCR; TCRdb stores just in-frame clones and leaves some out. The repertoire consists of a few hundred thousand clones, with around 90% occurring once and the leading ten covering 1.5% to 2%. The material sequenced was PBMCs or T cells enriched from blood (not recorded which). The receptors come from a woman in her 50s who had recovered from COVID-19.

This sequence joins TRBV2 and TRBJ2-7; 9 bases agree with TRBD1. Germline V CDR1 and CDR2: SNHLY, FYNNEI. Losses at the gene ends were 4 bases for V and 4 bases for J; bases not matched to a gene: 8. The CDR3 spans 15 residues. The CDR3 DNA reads TGTGCCAGCAGTGGGGACAGGGTAGTATCGTACGAGCAGTACTTC. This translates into CASSGDRVVSYEQYF.

CDR3 amino acids: CASSQGGLVTDTQYF. CDR3 nucleotide sequence: TGCGCCAGCAGCCAAGGAGGACTAGTCACAGATACGCAGTATTTT. The rearrangement joins TRBV5-1 to TRBJ2-3, with TRBD2 identical over 7 bases. The V and J ends lost 4 bases and 2 bases, in that order; junction bases with no gene match: 7. Germline V gene sequence: CDR1 SGHRS, CDR2 YFSETQ. CDR3 length: 15 residues.

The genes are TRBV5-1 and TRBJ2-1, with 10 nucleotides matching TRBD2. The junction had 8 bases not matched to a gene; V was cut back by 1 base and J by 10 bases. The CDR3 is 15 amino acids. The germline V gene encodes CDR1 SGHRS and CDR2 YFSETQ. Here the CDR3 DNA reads TGCGCCAGCAGCTTGTGGGGGACTAGCGCACGAGAGCAGTTCTTC. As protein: CASSLWGTSAREQFF.

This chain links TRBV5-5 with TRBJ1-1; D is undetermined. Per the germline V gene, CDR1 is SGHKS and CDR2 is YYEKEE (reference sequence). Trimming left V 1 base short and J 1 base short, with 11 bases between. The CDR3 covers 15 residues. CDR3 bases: TGTGCCAGCAGCTTGACGTGGCACGAGAACACTGAAGCTTTCTTT. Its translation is CASSLTWHENTEAFF.

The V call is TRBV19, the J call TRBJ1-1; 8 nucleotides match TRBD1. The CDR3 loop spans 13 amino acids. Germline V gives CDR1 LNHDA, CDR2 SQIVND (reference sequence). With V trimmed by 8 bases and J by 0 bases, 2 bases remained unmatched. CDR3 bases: TGTGCCAGTCAGGGACAGGTGAACACTGAAGCTTTCTTT. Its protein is CASQGQVNTEAFF. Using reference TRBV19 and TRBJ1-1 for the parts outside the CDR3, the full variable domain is DGGITQSPKYLFRKEGQNVTLSCEQNLNHDAMYWYRQDPGQGLRLIYYSQIVNDFQKGDIAEGYSVSREKKESFPLTVTSAQKNPTAFYLCASQGQVNTEAFFGQGTRLTVV.

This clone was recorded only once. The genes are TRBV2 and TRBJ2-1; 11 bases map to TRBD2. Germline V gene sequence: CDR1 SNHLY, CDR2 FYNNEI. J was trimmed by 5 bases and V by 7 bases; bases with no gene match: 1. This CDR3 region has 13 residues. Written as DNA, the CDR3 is TGTGCCAGCAAGACTAGCGGGAACAATGAGCAGTTCTTC. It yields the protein CASKTSGNNEQFF.

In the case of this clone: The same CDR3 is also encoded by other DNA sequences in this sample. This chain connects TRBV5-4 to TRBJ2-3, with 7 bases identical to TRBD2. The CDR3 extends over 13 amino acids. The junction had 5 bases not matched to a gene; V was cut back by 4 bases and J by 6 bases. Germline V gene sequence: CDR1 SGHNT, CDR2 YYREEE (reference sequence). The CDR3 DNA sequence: TGTGCCAGCAGCCTCGCGGGAGTTGATACGCAGTATTTT. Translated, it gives CASSLAGVDTQYF. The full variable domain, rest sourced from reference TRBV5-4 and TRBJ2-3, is ETGVTQSPTHLIKTRGQQVTLRCSSQSGHNTVSWYQQALGQGPQFIFQYYREEENGRGNFPPRFSGLQFPNYSSELNVNALELDDSALYLCASSLAGVDTQYFGPGTRLTVL.

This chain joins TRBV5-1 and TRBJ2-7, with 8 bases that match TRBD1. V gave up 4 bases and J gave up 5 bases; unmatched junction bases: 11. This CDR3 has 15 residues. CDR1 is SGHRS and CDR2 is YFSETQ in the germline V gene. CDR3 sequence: CASSLRPTGANEQYF. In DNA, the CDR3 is TGCGCCAGCAGCCTGAGACCGACAGGGGCGAACGAGCAGTACTTC. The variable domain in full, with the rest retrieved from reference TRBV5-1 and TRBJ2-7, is KAGVTQTPRYLIKTRGQQVTLSCSPISGHRSVSWYQQTPGQGLQFLFEYFSETQRNKGNFPGRFSGRQFSNSRSEMNVSTLELGDSALYLCASSLRPTGANEQYFGPGTRLTVT.